This T cell receptor (beta chain) was observed in a study of OX40 agonist ivuxolimab in advanced cancers. Study details: Head and neck, renal cell, melanoma or hepatocellular carcinoma were the cancers that dose-escalation patients had.

About this clone itself: What it binds is unknown.

Study results and caveats: Mean expanded clone counts were higher in CD8+ than CD4+ T cells. In the 0.1 to 3.0 mg/kg range, CD4+ and CD8+ blood T cells had expanded clonally by week 6.

Only in-frame clones appear in the TCRdb table, and some are missing; sequencing was by immunoSEQ multiplex PCR. The table lists more than 60,000 clones, roughly 86% of them singletons. Germline loops: CDR1 LNHDA, CDR2 SQIVND (reference sequence). V gave up 6 bases and J gave up 0 bases; unmatched junction bases: 11. The CDR3 has 17 amino acids. This specimen was CD4+ or CD8+ T cells sorted from blood, taken in a trial of the OX40 agonist ivuxolimab. The chain is built from TRBV19 and TRBJ1-5; 7 bases match TRBD1. The receptor was isolated from an adult with an advanced solid tumor such as melanoma, head and neck, liver or kidney cancer. As DNA, the CDR3 is TGTGCCAGTAGCTGGGACAGTCCTCAGGGTAGCAATCAGCCCCAGCATTTT. Translation: CASSWDSPQGSNQPQHF. Based on the CDR3 plus reference TRBV19 and TRBJ1-5, the full variable domain is DGGITQSPKYLFRKEGQNVTLSCEQNLNHDAMYWYRQDPGQGLRLIYYSQIVNDFQKGDIAEGYSVSREKKESFPLTVTSAQKNPTAFYLCASSWDSPQGSNQPQHFGDGTRLSIL.